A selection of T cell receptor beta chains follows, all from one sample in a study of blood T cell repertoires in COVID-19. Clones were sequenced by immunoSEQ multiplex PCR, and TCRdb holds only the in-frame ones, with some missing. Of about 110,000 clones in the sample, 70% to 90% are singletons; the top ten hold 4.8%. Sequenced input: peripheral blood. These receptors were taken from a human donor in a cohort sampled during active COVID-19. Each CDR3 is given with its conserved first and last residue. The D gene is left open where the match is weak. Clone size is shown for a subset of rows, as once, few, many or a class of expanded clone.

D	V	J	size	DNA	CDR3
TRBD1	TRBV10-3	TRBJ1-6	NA	TGTGCCATCAGTGAGAACAGGGGGCCCCCTTCACCCCTCCACTTT	CAISENRGPPSPLHF
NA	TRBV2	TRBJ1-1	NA	TGTGCCAGCAGTGGAGGGAACATGAACACTGAAGCTTTCTTT	CASSGGNMNTEAFF
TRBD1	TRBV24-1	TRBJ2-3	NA	TGTGCCACCAGTGATTTGACAGGGGGCGCAGATACGCAGTATTTT	CATSDLTGGADTQYF
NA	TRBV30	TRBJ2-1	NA	TGTGCCTGGGGTGGGGGGAACAATGAGCAGTTCTTC	CAWGGGNNEQFF
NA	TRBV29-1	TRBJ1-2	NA	TGCAGTGGACTCCTTAGGGCGGCCGGGGAATCCCATGGCTACACCTTC	CSGLLRAAGESHGYTF
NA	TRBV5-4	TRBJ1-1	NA	TGTGCCAGCAGCCTGGACAGGAACACTGAAGCTTTCTTT	CASSLDRNTEAFF
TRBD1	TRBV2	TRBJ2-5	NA	TGTGCCAGCAGTCGGTCGGGACAGCAAGAGACCCAGTACTTC	CASSRSGQQETQYF
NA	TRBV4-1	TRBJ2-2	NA	TGCGCCAGCAGCCGGGGACCAGCAGGGGAGAACACCGGGGAGCTGTTTTTT	CASSRGPAGENTGELFF
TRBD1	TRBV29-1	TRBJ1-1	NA	TGCAGCGTTGGGCCCGGGACAGGGGAATACGGGGCAAAGGGTGAAGCTTTCTTT	CSVGPGTGEYGAKGEAFF
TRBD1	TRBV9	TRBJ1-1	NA	TGTGCCAGCAGCCCCACGGGACAGGGAAACACTGAAGCTTTCTTT	CASSPTGQGNTEAFF
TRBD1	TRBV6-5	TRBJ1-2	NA	TGTGCCAGCAGTCTAGACAGGGTCGGCTACACCTTC	CASSLDRVGYTF
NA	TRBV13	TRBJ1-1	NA	TGTGCCAGCAGCCCGGAGACTCAGAACACTGAAGCTTTCTTT	CASSPETQNTEAFF
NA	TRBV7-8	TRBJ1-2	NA	TGTGCCAGCAGCTTAGTTTTGGGGGGTTGGTATGGCTACACCTTC	CASSLVLGGWYGYTF
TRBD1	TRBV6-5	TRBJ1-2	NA	TGTGCCAGCAGACAGGGGGGAGGCTATGGCTACACCTTC	CASRQGGGYGYTF
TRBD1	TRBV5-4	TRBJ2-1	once	TGTGCCAGCAGCCTCCGACAGGGACAAGAGAATGAGCAGTTCTTC	CASSLRQGQENEQFF
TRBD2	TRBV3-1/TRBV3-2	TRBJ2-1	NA	TGTGCCAGCAGCCAAGCTACCGGGACAGCGGGAGGCACGCTGGGTGAGCAGTTCTTC	CASSQATGTAGGTLGEQFF
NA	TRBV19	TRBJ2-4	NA	TGTGCCAGTAGTCGAATTCAGGGCGCCCTAGCCAAAAACATTCAGTACTTC	CASSRIQGALAKNIQYF
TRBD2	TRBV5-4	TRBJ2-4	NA	TGTGCCAGCAGCCCCGGGAGGGAAGGCTCTCAGTACTTC	CASSPGREGSQYF
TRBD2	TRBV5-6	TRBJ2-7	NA	TGTGCCAGCAGCCATGGACTAGCGGGAGAAGAGCAGTACTTC	CASSHGLAGEEQYF
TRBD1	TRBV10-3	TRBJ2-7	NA	TGTGCCATCAGCCTGGGACAGGGGAAGGACGAGCAGTACTTC	CAISLGQGKDEQYF
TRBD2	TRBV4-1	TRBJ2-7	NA	TGCGCCAGCAGCCAACCTGGACTAGCGGGGGGGCCTGGATCCTACGAGCAGTACTTC	CASSQPGLAGGPGSYEQYF
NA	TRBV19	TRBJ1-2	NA	TGTGCCAGTAGTCAGACAGGACAGAGGGGCTACACCTTC	CASSQTGQRGYTF
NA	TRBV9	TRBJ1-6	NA	TGTGCCAGCAGCGCCAATTCCCGCCCAGATAATTCACCCCTCCACTTT	CASSANSRPDNSPLHF
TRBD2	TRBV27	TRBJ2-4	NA	TGTGCCAGCAGTTGGGAGGGCCGGCTAGCCAAAAACATTCAGTACTTC	CASSWEGRLAKNIQYF
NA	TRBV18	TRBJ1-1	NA	TGTGCCAGCTCACCAAGGGAGGGGAACACTGAAGCTTTCTTT	CASSPREGNTEAFF
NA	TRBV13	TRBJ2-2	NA	TGTGCCAGCAGCCTCCGAACCGGAGTATCGGGAACCGGGGAGCTGTTTTTT	CASSLRTGVSGTGELFF
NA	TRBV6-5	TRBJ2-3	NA	TGTGCCAGCAGTTTCCTAGGGGACACAGATACGCAGTATTTT	CASSFLGDTDTQYF
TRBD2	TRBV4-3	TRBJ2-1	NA	TGCGCCAGCAGCCAAGACCGGGACTACTACAATGAGCAGTTCTTC	CASSQDRDYYNEQFF
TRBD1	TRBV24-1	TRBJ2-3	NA	TGTGCCACCGGACAGGTAGGCACAGATACGCAGTATTTT	CATGQVGTDTQYF
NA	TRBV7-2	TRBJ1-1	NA	TGTGCCAGCAGCTTACGGGGGGGCACTGAAGCTTTCTTT	CASSLRGGTEAFF
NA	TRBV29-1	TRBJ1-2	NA	TGCAGCGTTGAAGCTCCGATCGGGGGGTCGACTAACTATGGCTACACCTTC	CSVEAPIGGSTNYGYTF
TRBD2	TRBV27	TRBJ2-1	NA	TGTGCCAGCAGCCCACCCCCGATGGCGGGAGCGGGGTACAATGAGCAGTTCTTC	CASSPPPMAGAGYNEQFF
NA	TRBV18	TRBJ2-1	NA	TGTGCCAGCTCACCACTTAACAATGAGCAGTTCTTC	CASSPLNNEQFF
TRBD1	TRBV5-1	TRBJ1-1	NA	TGCGCCAGCAGCTGGACAGGGACGAACACTGAAGCTTTCTTT	CASSWTGTNTEAFF
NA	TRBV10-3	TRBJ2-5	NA	TGTGCCATCAGTGAGGGAGGGGGCGGAGAGACCCAGTACTTC	CAISEGGGGETQYF
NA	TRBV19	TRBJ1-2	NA	TGTGCCAGTAGTATTGGGTGGCAGGGCACAGGGGGCTACACCTTC	CASSIGWQGTGGYTF
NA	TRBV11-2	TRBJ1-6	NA	TGTGCCAGCAGATGGGGGCCCTATAATTCACCCCTCCACTTT	CASRWGPYNSPLHF
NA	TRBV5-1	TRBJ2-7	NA	TGCGCCAGCAGCTTGGCGACGGGACATACAGCCTACGAGCAGTACTTC	CASSLATGHTAYEQYF
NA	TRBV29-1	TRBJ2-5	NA	TGCAGCCCATGGGGGGATCAAGAGACCCAGTACTTC	CSPWGDQETQYF
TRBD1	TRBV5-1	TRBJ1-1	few	TGCGCCAGCAGCTTGGGGAGGGGGCGCGACACTGAAGCTTTCTTT	CASSLGRGRDTEAFF
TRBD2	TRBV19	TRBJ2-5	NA	TGTGCCAGTAGTATCTCGCGGGAGAGGGAGACCCAGTACTTC	CASSISRERETQYF
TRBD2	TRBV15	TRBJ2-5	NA	TGTGCCACCAGGGAGGGAGGGCCTCAAGAGACCCAGTACTTC	CATREGGPQETQYF
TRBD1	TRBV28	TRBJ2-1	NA	TGTGCCAGCAGCCTATCCGGGACAGGGGGCAATGAGCAGTTCTTC	CASSLSGTGGNEQFF
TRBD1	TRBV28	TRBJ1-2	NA	TGTGCCAGCAATAGGGACAGGGGGCGCGGGAGTGGCTACACCTTC	CASNRDRGRGSGYTF